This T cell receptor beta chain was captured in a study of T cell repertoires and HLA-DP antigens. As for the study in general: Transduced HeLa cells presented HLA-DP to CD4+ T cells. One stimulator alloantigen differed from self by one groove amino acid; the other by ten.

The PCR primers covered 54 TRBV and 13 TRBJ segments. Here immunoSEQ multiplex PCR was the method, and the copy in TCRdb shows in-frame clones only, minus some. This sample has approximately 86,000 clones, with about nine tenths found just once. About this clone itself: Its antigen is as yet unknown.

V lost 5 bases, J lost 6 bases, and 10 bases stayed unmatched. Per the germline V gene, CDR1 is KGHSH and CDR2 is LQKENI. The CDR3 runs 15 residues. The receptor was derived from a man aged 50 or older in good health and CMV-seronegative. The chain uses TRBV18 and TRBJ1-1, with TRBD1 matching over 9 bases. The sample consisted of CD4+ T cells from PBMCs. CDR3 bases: TGTGCCAGCTCAGGGACAGGGTCTTTTTATGCTGAAGCTTTCTTT. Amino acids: CASSGTGSFYAEAFF.